The T cell receptor beta chain described here comes from a study of cytomegalovirus exposure and HLA in healthy donors. This PCR relied on a set of 60 Vbeta primers and 13 Jbeta primers. In the authors' methods: There were about 80 million unique TCR beta chains by a later count, and approximately 11 million of them were shared. Assay used: immunoSEQ multiplex PCR; TCRdb lists only in-frame clones, some missing. For V, J and clone size, that table is used; D and trimming come from the DNA. The table records roughly 180,000 clones, around 78% of them present only once. General study findings and limits: The study dropped some indistinguishable V segments, TRBV6-2 and TRBV6-3 among them. Across donors, sequencing depth was assumed by presence/absence analyses to be roughly uniform.

Germline lookup yields CDR1 SGHRS and CDR2 YFSETQ. V was cut by 0 bases and J by 4 bases, with 4 bases left in between. The CDR3 spans 12 residues. Concerning this clone: What it recognizes is unknown. In the same sample, other DNA sequences code for this CDR3.

The chain uses TRBV5-1 and TRBJ2-5; D is undetermined. This TCR was sampled from a woman in her forties or fifties in good health and CMV-seropositive. Material for sequencing was PBMCs. CDR3 residues: CASSLAGETQYF. The DNA of the CDR3 is TGCGCCAGCAGCTTGGCCGGAGAGACCCAGTACTTC. The full variable domain, completed using reference TRBV5-1 and TRBJ2-5, is KAGVTQTPRYLIKTRGQQVTLSCSPISGHRSVSWYQQTPGQGLQFLFEYFSETQRNKGNFPGRFSGRQFSNSRSEMNVSTLELGDSALYLCASSLAGETQYFGPGTRLLVL.